The T cell receptor beta chain described here comes from a study of T cells after yellow fever vaccination. This CDR3 has 13 residues. The germline CDR1 and CDR2 sequences are DFQATT and SNEGSKA (reference sequence). Unmatched junction bases numbered 2, after V lost 6 bases and J lost 1 base. This clonotype was recorded a few times. TCRdb used MiXCR to reprocess the 5' RACE reads, holding one entry per CDR3 protein. The sample lists about 630,000 distinct CDR3 sequences, over 9% occurring once. The TCR was taken from a man aged 30-40 years who received the YFV17D yellow fever vaccine. V usage is TRBV20-1 and J usage is TRBJ1-5; 8 bases are shared with TRBD1. This sample comprised PBMCs, obtained on the day of the yellow fever booster vaccination. The DNA of the CDR3 is TGCAGTGCGGACAGGGAAAGCAATCAGCCCCAGCATTTT. This encodes CSADRESNQPQHF.